In its sample, the clone carrying this T cell receptor beta chain was seen a few times. What it binds is unknown. The data were taken from a study of T cells after yellow fever vaccination. Points from the study as a whole: Boosting was followed by the reappearance of most primary-vaccination clones (just under 98% CD4, around 91% CD8).

This CDR3 has 15 amino acids. Germline CDR1 and CDR2: MDHEN and SYDVKM. The V gene end was trimmed by 4 bases and the J gene end by 3 bases; junction bases not matched to a gene: 7. In making TCR cDNA, 5'RACE template switching added a universal primer site and UMIs to it. TCRdb passed the 5' RACE reads through MiXCR, listing each CDR3 protein once. The table includes hundreds of thousands of distinct CDR3 sequences, more than 3% detected once. The chain couples TRBV28 to TRBJ1-2, with TRBD1 matching over 8 bases. This clonotype was obtained from a man between 18 and 35 years old who received the YFV17D yellow fever vaccine. This specimen consisted of PBMCs, obtained on the day of the yellow fever booster vaccination. CDR3 region: CASSSGQGGHYGYTF. The CDR3 coding sequence is TGTGCCAGCAGTTCCGGACAGGGAGGACACTATGGCTACACCTTC.